This section outlines one TCR beta chain sequence together with its context. The table lists this clonotype with many counts. The specificity of this receptor is unknown. Base qualities were left out, and no much larger clone turns up one base away. All donors were healthy Caucasians. Three pairs of female monozygotic twins, all aged about 18 to 29 years, were included in the twin cohort. Miltenyi CD45RO+ enrichment and human naive T-cell isolation kits were used to isolate memory (CD45RO+) and naive T cells from PBMC. Taken from cysteine to phenylalanine, the CDR3 has 12 residues. The entry retains the CDR3 DNA only, 36 bases that are in frame from base 1. At the junction V is shortened by 0 bases and J by 8 bases, with 10 bases in between. CDR1 and CDR2 are read off the germline V gene (reference sequence) as DFQATT and SNEGSKA. The protocol used for the library was 5' RACE. This sample was sequenced with an Illumina HiSeq 2000. Template switching added a universal primer binding site, and the final cDNA carried a unique molecular identifier that allowed TCR cDNA molecules to be counted accurately. Specific primers in the conserved constant-segment region were used to synthesize first-strand cDNA for TCR alpha and beta chains. To control for contamination, each cDNA library was double barcoded with a SMART-Mk sample barcode plus Illumina barcodes. TruSeq adapter sequences along with Illumina sample barcodes were introduced in two successive PCR steps. TCR alpha and beta cDNA libraries were sequenced on the Illumina HiSeq platform with custom primers. The original pipeline was this. MiGEC was used to process raw reads and extract unique molecular identifiers, and MiXCR was used to find CDR3 positions. Recombination models were inferred per individual with the repgenHMM and IGoR tools using an EM algorithm. The analysis of shared clonotypes was done with the tcR package in R, with sharing normalized by the product of cloneset sizes. To study raw recombination without the effects of thymic and clonal selection, out-of-frame nonproductive sequences were analyzed. TCRdb redid the processing of the public reads, applying fastp at Q25 and MiXCR, and retained in-frame beta chains. Identical CDR3 proteins give one entry, which carries the most common genes and DNA. TCRdb, rather than the study authors, made the V and J calls. The sample table contains around 300,000 distinct CDR3 sequences; only one count was recorded for under 9.5% of them. In total, the top ten clones hold less than 2.5% of the sample.

The sample belongs to a study of identical twins (dated by TCRdb to the mid-2010s). In terms of the full investigation: TCR alpha and beta repertoires from monozygotic twins, unrelated adults of various ages and cord blood were deep-sequenced to test whether fetal clonotypes persist. To rule out contamination, replicate twin experiments were performed at different times with different library preparation protocols. Findings and caveats that apply to the study as a whole: Compared with coincidental sharing between unrelated individuals, out-of-frame TCR alpha sequences shared between twins had an excess of sequences with low generation probability. Because the same donors could not be followed over many years, conclusions were based on cross-sectional statistical analysis. Zero-insertion analyses could be partly confounded by invariant T cells such as MAIT and iNKT, though diverse VJ usage argued against such confounding for most clonotypes. Abundant cord blood beta clonotypes had fewer insertions, young adult naive repertoires showed a similar but weaker trend, and memory repertoires showed no such trend. Out-of-frame TCR alpha sharing in monozygotic twins was systematically underestimated by recombination models, whereas sharing between unrelated individuals was in agreement with the recombination models. In beta out-of-frame sequences, excess twin sharing was weaker, because having fewer shared sequences lowered the signal-to-noise ratio.

These data also featured in a second study, about yellow fever vaccine responses in identical twins. That second report states: The authors reported that the T cell response to vaccination in identical twins appeared partly convergent and partly personalized. In identical twins, the study followed T cell clones that responded to the vaccine with precision.

Rearrangement joined TRBV20-1 to TRBJ1-2; the D gene cannot be named for sure. The clonotype was recovered from a woman in her late teens or twenties in good health. Input material: memory (CD45RO+) T cells sorted from blood. The cell subset or site label for this specimen denotes: CD45RO+ enriched T cells. CDR3 protein: CSARDVGLGYTF. The DNA sequence is as follows: TGCAGTGCTAGAGATGTGGGTCTCGGCTACACCTTC.